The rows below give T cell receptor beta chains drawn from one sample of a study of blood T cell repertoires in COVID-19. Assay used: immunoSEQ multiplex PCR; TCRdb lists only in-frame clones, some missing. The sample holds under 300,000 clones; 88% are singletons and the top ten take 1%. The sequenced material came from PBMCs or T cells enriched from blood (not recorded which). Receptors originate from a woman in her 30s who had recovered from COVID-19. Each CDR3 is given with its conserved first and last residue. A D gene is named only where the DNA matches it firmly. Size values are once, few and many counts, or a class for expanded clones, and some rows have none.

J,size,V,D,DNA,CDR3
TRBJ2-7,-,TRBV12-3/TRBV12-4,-,TGTGCCAGCAGTCCCGGACTCCCTGGGGAGCAGTACTTC,CASSPGLPGEQYF
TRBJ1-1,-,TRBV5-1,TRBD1,TGCGCCAGCAGCCTCGGGACAGGGGGGCTGAACACTGAAGCTTTCTTT,CASSLGTGGLNTEAFF
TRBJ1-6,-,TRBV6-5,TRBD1,TGTGCCAGCAGTACGACAGGGATTTTTTCACCCCTCCACTTT,CASSTTGIFSPLHF
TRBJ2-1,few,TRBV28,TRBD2,TGTGCCAGCAGTCGTACGCGGGAGGTGAATGAGCAGTTCTTC,CASSRTREVNEQFF
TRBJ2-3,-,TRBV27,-,TGTGCCAGCAGTTATAGCGGTAACACAGATACGCAGTATTTT,CASSYSGNTDTQYF
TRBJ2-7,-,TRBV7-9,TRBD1,TGTGCCAGCAGCAAGGACAGGGGAGGTCCTCGAACCTACGAGCAGTACTTC,CASSKDRGGPRTYEQYF
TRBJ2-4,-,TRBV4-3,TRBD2,TGCGCCAGCAGCCCTTCGGTAGCGGGGGCCCTTGAAAACATTCAGTACTTC,CASSPSVAGALENIQYF
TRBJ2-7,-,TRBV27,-,TGTGCCAGCAGTTTAATACAGGGTTACGAGCAGTACTTC,CASSLIQGYEQYF
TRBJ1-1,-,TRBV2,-,TGTGCCAGCAACTGGGAGCGGTCGGTTGAAGCTTTCTTT,CASNWERSVEAFF
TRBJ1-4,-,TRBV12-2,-,TGTGCAAGTCGCTTAGCCACCGCTGCCTCCCCGGACAGGTCCGATGAAAAACTGTTTTTT,CASRLATAASPDRSDEKLFF
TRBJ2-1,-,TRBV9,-,TGTGCCAGCAGCGCCAGGGTTAGCTCCTACAATGAGCAGTTCTTC,CASSARVSSYNEQFF
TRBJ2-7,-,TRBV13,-,TGTGCCAGCAGCTTAGGGGCTGGTTACGAGCAGTACTTC,CASSLGAGYEQYF
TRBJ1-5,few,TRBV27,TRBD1,TGTGCCAGCAGACCCCAGGGGGGACAGCCCCAGCATTTT,CASRPQGGQPQHF
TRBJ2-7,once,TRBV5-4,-,TGTGCCAGCAGCTTCAACAGGGACTACGAGCAGTACTTC,CASSFNRDYEQYF
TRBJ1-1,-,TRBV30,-,TGTGCCTGGATAGGGGGGGTGAACACTGAAGCTTTCTTT,CAWIGGVNTEAFF
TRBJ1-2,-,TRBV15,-,TGTGCCACCAGCAGTTTGACAGCAACCCGAACGAGCACCTTC,CATSSLTATRTSTF
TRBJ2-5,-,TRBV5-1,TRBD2,TGCGCCAGCAGCTCCCTAGCGGGGGGTGAAGAGACCCAGTACTTC,CASSSLAGGEETQYF
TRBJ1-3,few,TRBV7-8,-,TGTGCCAGCAGCCGAGTCTACTCTGGAAACACCATATATTTT,CASSRVYSGNTIYF
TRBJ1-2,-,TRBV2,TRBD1,TGTGCCAGACCTAGAGCTCTCGATAGGGACAGGAACTATGGCTACACCTTC,CARPRALDRDRNYGYTF
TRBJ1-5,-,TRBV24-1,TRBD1,TGTGCCACCAGTGATTCTGGACAGGGCGTGGGTCAGCCCCAGCATTTT,CATSDSGQGVGQPQHF
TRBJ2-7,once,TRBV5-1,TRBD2,TGCGCCGCGTCCTCACGGGGGCTAGCGGGAGATGAGCAGTACTTC,CAASSRGLAGDEQYF
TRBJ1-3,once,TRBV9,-,TGTGCCAGCAGTAACTCCTCTGGAAACACCATATATTTT,CASSNSSGNTIYF
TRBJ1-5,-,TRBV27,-,TGTGCCAGCACCCGGGTGGGGGGACATCAGCCCCAGCATTTT,CASTRVGGHQPQHF
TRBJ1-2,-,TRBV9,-,TGTGCCAGCAGCGGCCCGGTCCGGAACTATGGCTACACCTTC,CASSGPVRNYGYTF
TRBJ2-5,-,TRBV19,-,TGTGCCGACGAAAGAGGGGAGACCCAGTACTTC,CADERGETQYF
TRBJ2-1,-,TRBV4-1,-,TGCGCCAGCAGCGCCCCCGAGCGAGTATCCTACAATGAGCAGTTCTTC,CASSAPERVSYNEQFF
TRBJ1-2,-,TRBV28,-,TGTGCCAGCATCCTAAACAGGGACTATGGCTACACCTTC,CASILNRDYGYTF
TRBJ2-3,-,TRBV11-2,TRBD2,TGTGCCAGCAGCTTAGTTAGCGGGATTAGCACAGATACGCAGTATTTT,CASSLVSGISTDTQYF
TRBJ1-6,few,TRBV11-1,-,TGTGCCAGCAGCTTAGTGGAGTCGAATTCACCCCTCCACTTT,CASSLVESNSPLHF
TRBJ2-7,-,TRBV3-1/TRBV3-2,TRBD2,TGTGCCAGCAGCCAGGGACTACACTACGAGCAGTACTTC,CASSQGLHYEQYF
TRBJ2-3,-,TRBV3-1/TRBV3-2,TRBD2,TGTGCCAGCAGCCAGGCCGGCGGGAGTATCACAGATACGCAGTATTTT,CASSQAGGSITDTQYF
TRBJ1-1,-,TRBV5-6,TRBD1,TGTGCCAGCAGCCATGCGATACGACAGGGCCGTGAAGCTTTCTTT,CASSHAIRQGREAFF
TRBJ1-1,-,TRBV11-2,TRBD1,TGTGCCAGCAGCCCCCGGACAGGAGGAGACGTTGGTGAAGCTTTCTTT,CASSPRTGGDVGEAFF
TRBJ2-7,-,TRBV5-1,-,TGCGCCAGCAGCTTGGAGGGGGTTCGCGAGCAGTACTTC,CASSLEGVREQYF
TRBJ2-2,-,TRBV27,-,TGTGCCAGCGGATGGATAGGGGCAGCGACGAAGGCCGGGGAGCTGTTTTTT,CASGWIGAATKAGELFF
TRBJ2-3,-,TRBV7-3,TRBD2,TGTGCCAGCAGCTCCCCGGGACTAGCGGCCGACCCCTTCACAGATACGCAGTATTTT,CASSSPGLAADPFTDTQYF
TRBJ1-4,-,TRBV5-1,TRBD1,TGCGCCAGCAGCTCAGGACAGGGGTCATCAACTAATGAAAAACTGTTTTTT,CASSSGQGSSTNEKLFF
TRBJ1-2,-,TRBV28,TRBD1,TGTGCCAGCAGGGGACAGGGCGTCTGGCTCTATGGCTACACCTTC,CASRGQGVWLYGYTF
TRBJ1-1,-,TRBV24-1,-,TGTGCCACCAGTGAATCACGGACAGACCCGAACACTGAAGCTTTCTTT,CATSESRTDPNTEAFF
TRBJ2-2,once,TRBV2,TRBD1,TGTGCCAGCAAGAGGGACAGGGCAGTCGGGGAGCTGTTTTTT,CASKRDRAVGELFF